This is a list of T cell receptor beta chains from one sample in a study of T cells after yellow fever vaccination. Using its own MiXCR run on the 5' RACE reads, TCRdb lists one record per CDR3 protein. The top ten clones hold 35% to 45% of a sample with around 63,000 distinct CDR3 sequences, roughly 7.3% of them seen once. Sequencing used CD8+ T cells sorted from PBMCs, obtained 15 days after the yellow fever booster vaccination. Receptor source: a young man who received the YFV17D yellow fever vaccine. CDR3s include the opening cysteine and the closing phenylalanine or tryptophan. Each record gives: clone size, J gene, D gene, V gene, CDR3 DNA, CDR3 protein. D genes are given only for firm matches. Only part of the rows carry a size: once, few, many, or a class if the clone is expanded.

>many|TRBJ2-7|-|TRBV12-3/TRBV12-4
TGTGCCAGCAGTTTAGCCCGAGCGAGGGAGCAGTACTTC
CASSLARAREQYF
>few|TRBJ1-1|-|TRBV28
TGTGCCAGCAGTCTGCGACAGGAGAACACTGAAGCTTTCTTT
CASSLRQENTEAFF
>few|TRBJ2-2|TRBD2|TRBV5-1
TGCGCCAGCAGCTGGGGGGGACTAGCGGAACAACAGAACACCGGGGAGCTGTTTTTT
CASSWGGLAEQQNTGELFF
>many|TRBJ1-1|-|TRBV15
TGTGCCACCAGCCCGATGGCGGGGGATGAAGCTTTCTTT
CATSPMAGDEAFF
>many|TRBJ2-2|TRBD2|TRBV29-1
TGCAGCGTTGAAGTCGCGGGAGAGCCGTCTGAGCTGTTTTTT
CSVEVAGEPSELFF
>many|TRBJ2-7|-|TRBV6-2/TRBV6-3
TGTGCCAGCAGTTACTTTGACGGCTCCTACGAGCAGTACTTC
CASSYFDGSYEQYF
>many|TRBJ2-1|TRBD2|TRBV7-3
TGTGCCAGCAGCTCCGGGACTAGCGGGGACTACAATGAGCAGTTCTTC
CASSSGTSGDYNEQFF
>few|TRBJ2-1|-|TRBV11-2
TGTGCCAGCAGCGGACGGGGACGGGATGAGCAGTTCTTC
CASSGRGRDEQFF
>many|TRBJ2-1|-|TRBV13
TGTGCCAGCTTGGATATCATCGCCAACAATGAGCAGTTCTTC
CASLDIIANNEQFF
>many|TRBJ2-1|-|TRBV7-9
TGTGCCAGCAGCCATGACGCGAGCTCCTACAATGAGCAGTTCTTC
CASSHDASSYNEQFF
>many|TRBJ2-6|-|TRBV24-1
TGTGCCACCAGTGATCCCAGGGTTGGGGCCAACGTCCTGACTTTC
CATSDPRVGANVLTF
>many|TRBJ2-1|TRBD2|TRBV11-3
TGTGCCAGCAGTCCTCGTGGTCTAGCGGGAGAGAATGAGCAGTTCTTC
CASSPRGLAGENEQFF
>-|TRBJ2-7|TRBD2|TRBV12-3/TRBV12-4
TGTGCCAGCAGTTTTAGTAGCGGGGTTCAGAGACACGAGCAGTACTTC
CASSFSSGVQRHEQYF
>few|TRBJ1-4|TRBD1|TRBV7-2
TGTGCCAGCAGCTTTTCTTCCGGGACAGGGGATGAAAAACTGTTTTTT
CASSFSSGTGDEKLFF
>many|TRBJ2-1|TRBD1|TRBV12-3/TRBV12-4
TGTGCCAGCAGTAGACAGGGAATTGATGAGCAGTTCTTC
CASSRQGIDEQFF
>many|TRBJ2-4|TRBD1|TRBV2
TGTGCCAGCAGTGAAGCGCGGGACAGGTGCTTC
CASSEARDRCF
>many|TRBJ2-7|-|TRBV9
TGTGCCAGCAGCGCCCCACAGGGAAACGAGCAGTACTTC
CASSAPQGNEQYF
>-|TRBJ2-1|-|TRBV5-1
TGCGCCAGCAACCTCGGGCGGGAGCAGTTCTTC
CASNLGREQFF
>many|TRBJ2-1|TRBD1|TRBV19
TGTGCCAGTAGTGTACGACAGGGTAATGAGCAGTTCTTC
CASSVRQGNEQFF
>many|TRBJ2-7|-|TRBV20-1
TGCAGTGCTAGAGATGGGCACTCCTACGAGCAGTACTTC
CSARDGHSYEQYF
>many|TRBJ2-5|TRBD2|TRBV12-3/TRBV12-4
TGTGCCAGCAGCCCCCTAGCGGACCAAGAGACCCAGTACTTC
CASSPLADQETQYF
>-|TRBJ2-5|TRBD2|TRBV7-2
TGTGCCAGCAGCCTCGGGACTAGGGGGTCCCAGTACTTC
CASSLGTRGSQYF
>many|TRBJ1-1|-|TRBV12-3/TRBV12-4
TGTGCCAGCAGTTTAAGGGGTGCGGGGAGGGGCACTGAAGCTTTCTTT
CASSLRGAGRGTEAFF
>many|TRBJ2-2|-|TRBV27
TGTGCCATCCTAGGGGACGCCGGGGAGCTGTTTTTT
CAILGDAGELFF
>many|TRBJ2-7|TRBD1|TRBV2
TGTGCCAGCGGGAAGACAGGGTCTAGTGAGCAGTACTTC
CASGKTGSSEQYF
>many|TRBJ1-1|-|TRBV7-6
TGTGCCAGCAGCCCACAACCTAACAGAGAAGCTTTCTTT
CASSPQPNREAFF
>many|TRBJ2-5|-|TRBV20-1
TGCAGTGCTAGAGACCCGGGACGGCGCAACTATAAAGAGACCCAGTACTTC
CSARDPGRRNYKETQYF
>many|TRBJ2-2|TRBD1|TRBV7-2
TGTGCCAGCAAAGCCGGGACAGACATATATTTGAACACCGGGGAGCTGTTTTTT
CASKAGTDIYLNTGELFF
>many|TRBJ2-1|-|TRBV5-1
TGCGCCAGCAGCTTGGCCCCGCAGAATGAGCAGTTCTTC
CASSLAPQNEQFF
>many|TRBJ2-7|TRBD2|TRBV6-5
TGTGCCAGCAGTTACGGAAGCGGGAGTGTCTACGAGCAGTACTTC
CASSYGSGSVYEQYF
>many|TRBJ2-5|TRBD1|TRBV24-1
TGTGCCACCAGTGAACCGGGACAGCCAAACCAAGAGACCCAGTACTTC
CATSEPGQPNQETQYF